This T cell receptor beta chain was captured by sequencing in a study of human T cells and chemical hapten exposure. At the level of the study: Patients additionally received therapeutic doses of diphenylcyclopropenone on the scalp once a week, and this continued throughout the roughly 22-week study.

TCRdb reprocessed the RACE reads with MiXCR, giving one entry per CDR3 protein. This table has roughly 360,000 distinct CDR3 sequences, more than 4.5% appearing once. This CDR3 has 15 amino acids. The V end lost 3 bases, the J end lost 3 bases, and 13 bases lay between the germline ends. Germline-derived CDR1 and CDR2 are LGHDT and YNNKEL (reference sequence). Only a few counts were recorded for this clonotype. No antigen is known for it. The time point here: patch test 1, 2 weeks after DPC sensitization. Noted treatment: therapeutic diphenylcyclopropenone sensitization with weekly scalp DPC. People who gave samples had alopecia, were 18 to 70 years old, and were suitable for DPC. Findings and limits, study-wide: Counts of expanded TCRs (at PT1) showed a positive correlation with patch test score. No alteration of TCRs above 1 in 1000 frequency was seen with DPC sensitization.

Material: whole blood, obtained in connection with sensitization to the hapten diphenylcyclopropenone (DPC). V and J are TRBV3-1 and TRBJ2-3, with D possibly being TRBD2 (5 bases). The clonotype was recovered from a woman between 50 and 59 years old with alopecia areata. Some clones in this sample may be carry-over from other donors' samples. CDR3 nucleotide sequence: TGTGCCAGCAGCCAGCCCGACTACCCGACAGATACGCAGTATTTT. It is translated as CASSQPDYPTDTQYF.